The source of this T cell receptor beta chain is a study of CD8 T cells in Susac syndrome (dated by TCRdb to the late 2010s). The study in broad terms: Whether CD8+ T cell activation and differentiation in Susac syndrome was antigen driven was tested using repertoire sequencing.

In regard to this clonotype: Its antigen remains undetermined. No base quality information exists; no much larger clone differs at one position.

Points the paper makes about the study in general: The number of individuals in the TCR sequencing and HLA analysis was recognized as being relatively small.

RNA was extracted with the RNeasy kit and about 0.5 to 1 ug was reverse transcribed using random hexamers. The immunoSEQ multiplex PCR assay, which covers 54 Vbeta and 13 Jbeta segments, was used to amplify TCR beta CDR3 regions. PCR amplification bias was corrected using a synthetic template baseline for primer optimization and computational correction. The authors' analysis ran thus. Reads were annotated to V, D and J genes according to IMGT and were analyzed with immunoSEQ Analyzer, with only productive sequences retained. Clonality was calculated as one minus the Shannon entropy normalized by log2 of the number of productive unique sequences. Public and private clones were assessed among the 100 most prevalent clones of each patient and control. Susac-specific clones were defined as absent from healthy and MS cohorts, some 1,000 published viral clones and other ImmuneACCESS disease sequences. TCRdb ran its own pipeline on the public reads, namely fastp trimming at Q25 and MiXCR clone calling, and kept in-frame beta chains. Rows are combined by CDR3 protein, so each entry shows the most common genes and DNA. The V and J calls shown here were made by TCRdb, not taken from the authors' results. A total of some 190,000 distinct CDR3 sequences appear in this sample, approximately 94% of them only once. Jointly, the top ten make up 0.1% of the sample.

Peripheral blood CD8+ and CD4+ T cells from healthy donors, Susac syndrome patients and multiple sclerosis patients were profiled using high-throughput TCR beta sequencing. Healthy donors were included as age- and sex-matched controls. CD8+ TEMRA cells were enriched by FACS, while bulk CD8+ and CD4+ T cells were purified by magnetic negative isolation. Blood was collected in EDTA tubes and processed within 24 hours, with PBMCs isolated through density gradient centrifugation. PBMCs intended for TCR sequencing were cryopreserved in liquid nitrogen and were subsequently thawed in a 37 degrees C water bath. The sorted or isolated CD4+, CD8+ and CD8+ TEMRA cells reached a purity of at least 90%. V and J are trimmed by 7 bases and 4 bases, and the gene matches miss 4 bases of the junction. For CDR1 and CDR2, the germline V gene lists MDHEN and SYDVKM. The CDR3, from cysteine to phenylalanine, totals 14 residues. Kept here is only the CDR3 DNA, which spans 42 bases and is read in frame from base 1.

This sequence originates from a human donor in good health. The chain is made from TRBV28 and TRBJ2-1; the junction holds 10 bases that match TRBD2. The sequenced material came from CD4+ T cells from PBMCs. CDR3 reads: CASKGTSVYNEQFF. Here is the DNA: TGTGCCAGCAAGGGGACTAGCGTGTACAATGAGCAGTTCTTC.